A single sample gave rise to the 26 T cell receptor beta chains below, sequenced in a study of T cells after yellow fever vaccination. From the 5' RACE reads, TCRdb called clonotypes with MiXCR, one entry per CDR3 protein. The data show more than 90,000 distinct CDR3 sequences, 6.5% to 9% seen once. The source was CD8+ T cells sorted from PBMCs, collected 45 days after the yellow fever booster vaccination. All receptors come from a man between 25 and 39 years old who received the YFV17D yellow fever vaccine.

The J gene is TRBJ2-1, the V gene TRBV4-2, with 10 bases lining up with TRBD1. V trimming: 5 bases; J trimming: 7 bases; junction bases outside the gene matches: 5. This CDR3 has 14 amino acids. The germline V gene has CDR1 LGHNA and CDR2 YNFKEQ. The CDR3 DNA sequence: TGTGCCAGCAGCTTTCGGACAGGGGGGAATGAGCAGTTCTTC. Translation gives CASSFRTGGNEQFF.

Comment on this clonotype: It may be a read error: a sequence one base away is much more abundant. The chain employs TRBV5-1 and TRBJ2-7; 8 bases align to TRBD1. J gave up 4 bases and V 4 bases, and 7 bases lay outside the gene matches. Germline values: CDR1 SGHRS, CDR2 YFSETQ. This CDR3 has 14 residues. The DNA for the CDR3 is TGCGCCAGCAGCAAAGGGACAGGCCAGTACGAGCAGTACTTC. Protein: CASSKGTGQYEQYF.

This clonotype has more than one count but fewer than ten. The chain is built from TRBV7-9 and TRBJ2-7; weak D call: TRBD2 (6 bases). Deletions cut 1 base from V and 0 bases from J, with 7 bases between. CDR3 size: 14 residues. The germline CDR1 and CDR2 sequences are SEHNR and FQNEAQ (reference sequence). The CDR3 spells CASSLDGGSYEQYF. For the CDR3, the DNA is TGTGCCAGCAGCTTAGACGGGGGCTCCTACGAGCAGTACTTC. Based on the CDR3 plus reference TRBV7-9 and TRBJ2-7, the full variable domain is DTGVSQNPRHKITKRGQNVTFRCDPISEHNRLYWYRQTLGQGPEFLTYFQNEAQLEKSRLLSDRFSAERPKGSFSTLEIQRTEQGDSAMYLCASSLDGGSYEQYFGPGTRLTVT.

The J gene is TRBJ2-1, the V gene TRBV5-4; possibly TRBD1 for D (5 bases). The CDR3 spans 15 residues. CDR1 SGHNT and CDR2 YYREEE come from the germline V gene (reference sequence). V was cut by 4 bases and J by 5 bases, with 16 bases left in between. DNA for the CDR3: TGTGCCAGCAGCACCCAGGGAATCTTCCACAATGAGCAGTTCTTC. Translation gives CASSTQGIFHNEQFF.

Points on this clonotype: This may be a read error: a much more frequent sequence differs by one nucleotide. This sequence joins TRBV27 and TRBJ2-7, with D maybe TRBD2 (5 bases). The CDR3 is 15 amino acids. The V and J ends lost 4 bases and 4 bases respectively, with 17 bases between them. The germline gives CDR1 MNHEY, CDR2 SMNVEV (reference sequence). The CDR3 sequence is CASSSRLDGVYEQYF. The CDR3 coding sequence is TGTGCCAGCAGTTCAAGACTCGACGGGGTTTACGAGCAGTACTTC.

V and J are TRBV5-4 and TRBJ2-7; a possible D gene is TRBD1 (6 bases). Germline values: CDR1 SGHNT, CDR2 YYREEE (reference sequence). The CDR3 consists of 13 residues. Trimming took off 3 bases at V and 3 bases at J, with 10 bases between the two ends. The CDR3 coding sequence is TGTGCCAGCAGCTGGGCGGACAGCTACGAGCAGTACTTC. Encoded protein: CASSWADSYEQYF.

This chain connects TRBV7-9 to TRBJ2-7; a possible D gene is TRBD2 (5 bases). The CDR3 contains 14 residues. CDR1 is SEHNR and CDR2 is FQNEAQ in the germline V gene (reference sequence). Trimming removed 1 base from V and 6 bases from J, with 13 bases in between. The CDR3 here is CASSLGLGAGEQYF. Written as DNA, the CDR3 is TGTGCCAGCAGCTTAGGTTTGGGAGCCGGCGAGCAGTACTTC. Based on the CDR3 plus reference TRBV7-9 and TRBJ2-7, the full variable domain is DTGVSQNPRHKITKRGQNVTFRCDPISEHNRLYWYRQTLGQGPEFLTYFQNEAQLEKSRLLSDRFSAERPKGSFSTLEIQRTEQGDSAMYLCASSLGLGAGEQYFGPGTRLTVT.

Points on this clonotype: This may stem from a read error, because a much larger clone lies one nucleotide away. This sequence joins TRBV27 and TRBJ2-7, with a possible D match to TRBD2 (5 bases). The CDR3 contains 15 residues. Germline V gene sequence: CDR1 MNHEY, CDR2 SMNVEV (reference sequence). Between the trimmed V and J ends, which lost 7 bases and 2 bases, there was a span of 18 bases. The CDR3 DNA follows: TGTGCCAGCAAACACGCCAGCGGTTTTCCCTACGAGCAGTACTTC. As protein: CASKHASGFPYEQYF.

This clonotype was seen repeatedly, ten times or more. This sequence joins TRBV2 and TRBJ2-3; TRBD1 aligns across 11 bases. Unmatched junction bases numbered 11, after V lost 8 bases and J lost 4 bases. Germline CDR1 and CDR2: SNHLY and FYNNEI. The length of the CDR3 is 16 residues. The chain's CDR3 is CASLIRPGQGADTQYF. CDR3 bases: TGTGCCAGCCTTATCCGGCCGGGACAGGGGGCAGATACGCAGTATTTT.

The V gene is TRBV12-5, the J gene TRBJ2-1; 10 nucleotides align to TRBD1. The V and J ends lost 5 bases and 7 bases, in that order; junction bases with no gene match: 8. Germline-derived CDR1 and CDR2 are LGHNT and FRNRAP. This CDR3 is built from 15 residues. CDR3 bases: TGTGCTAGTGGTCCCGGACAGGGGGGGGAAAATGAGCAGTTCTTC. It translates to CASGPGQGGENEQFF.

This clonotype has a count of ten or more. The chain recombines TRBV7-2 with TRBJ2-7, with 8 bases lining up with TRBD1. The junction had 6 bases not matched to a gene; V was cut back by 3 bases and J by 2 bases. Germline V gene sequence: CDR1 SGHTA, CDR2 FQGNSA. The CDR3 has 15 amino acids. CDR3: CASSFTGGRPYEQYF. Here the CDR3 DNA reads TGTGCCAGCAGCTTTACAGGGGGACGTCCCTACGAGCAGTACTTC.

On this clonotype: At one of its ends the junction is not consistent with the germline gene, which may arise from a read error. V gene TRBV7-8 combines with J gene TRBJ2-7; D unresolved. This CDR3 contains 14 residues. CDR1 and CDR2 from the germline V gene are SGHVS and FQNEAQ. The CDR3: CASSSPGWSYEHYF. The CDR3, as DNA: TGTGCCAGCAGCTCCCCGGGCTGGTCATACGAGCACTACTTC.

The chain couples TRBV7-9 to TRBJ2-6, with D uncertain. With 2 bases removed from V and 5 bases from J, the gap between germline ends came to 4 bases. This CDR3 is built from 13 residues. The germline V gene encodes CDR1 SEHNR and CDR2 FQNEAQ (reference sequence). The CDR3 protein is CASSLPWANVLTF. DNA for the CDR3: TGTGCCAGCAGCTTACCATGGGCCAACGTCCTGACTTTC.

There are a few counts of this clonotype. The V call is TRBV29-1, the J call TRBJ2-3; D is uncertain. In germline, CDR1 is SQVTM, CDR2 ANQGSEA. V lost 5 bases and J 7 bases, leaving 16 bases between the germline ends. The CDR3 consists of 13 residues. Here the CDR3 reads CSVPGPNTNTQYF. The CDR3 nucleotides read TGCAGCGTTCCGGGTCCTAATACTAATACGCAGTATTTT.

This clonotype was recorded at least ten times. The chain uses TRBV4-2 and TRBJ2-7; tentatively, D is TRBD2 (5 bases). The CDR3 is made up of 17 amino acids. The V end lost 3 bases, the J end lost 0 bases, and 18 bases lay between the germline ends. Germline V gene sequence: CDR1 LGHNA, CDR2 YNFKEQ. The CDR3 region has the DNA TGTGCCAGCAGCCACCAAGAAGGAGGAGAGACCTCCTACGAGCAGTACTTC. Its protein is CASSHQEGGETSYEQYF.

This clonotype was found many times. The chain recombines TRBV6-5 with TRBJ2-3; TRBD2 matches 7 bases. The CDR3 spans 16 residues. The V gene's germline CDR1 is MNHEY and CDR2 SVGAGI. The J segment lost 2 bases and the V segment lost 2 bases, leaving 7 bases of the junction unmatched. The CDR3 here is CASSYGGSYFTDTQYF. As DNA, the CDR3 is TGTGCCAGCAGTTACGGCGGGAGCTACTTCACAGATACGCAGTATTTT.

There are many counts of this clonotype. The J gene is TRBJ2-7, the V gene TRBV5-1; 11 nucleotides match TRBD1. The CDR3 has 14 residues. V trimming: 2 bases; J trimming: 6 bases; junction bases outside the gene matches: 4. Germline assignment: CDR1 SGHRS and CDR2 YFSETQ. The CDR3: CASSFGTGGFEQYF. CDR3 in DNA: TGCGCCAGCAGCTTTGGGACAGGGGGTTTCGAGCAGTACTTC.

This clonotype was found many times. The chain carries TRBV10-3 and TRBJ1-1; D is undetermined. Germline loops: CDR1 ENHRY, CDR2 SYGVKD. V was shortened by 3 bases and J by 5 bases, with 10 bases between the two germline ends. The CDR3 is 13 residues long. The DNA for the CDR3 is TGTGCCATCAGTGAAAAGAGTCGGACTGAAGCTTTCTTT. Translation gives CAISEKSRTEAFF.

V gene TRBV7-8 combines with J gene TRBJ1-4, with D unresolved. The CDR3 runs to 13 residues. Trimming stripped 1 base from V and 7 bases from J, with 7 bases between. Germline-derived CDR1 and CDR2 are SGHVS and FQNEAQ. The CDR3 DNA follows: TGTGCCAGCAGCTTAGAAGGAATTGAAAAACTGTTTTTT. Translation: CASSLEGIEKLFF. The entire variable domain, with the rest obtained from reference TRBV7-8 and TRBJ1-4, is as follows: GAGVSQSPRYKVAKRGQDVALRCDPISGHVSLFWYQQALGQGPEFLTYFQNEAQLDKSGLPSDRFFAERPEGSVSTLKIQRTQQEDSAVYLCASSLEGIEKLFFGSGTQLSVL.

This clonotype has only a few counts. This sequence joins TRBV6-5 and TRBJ2-1; D ambiguous. Trimming stripped 3 bases from V and 0 bases from J, with 9 bases between. Looked up from germline, CDR1 is MNHEY and CDR2 is SVGAGI. The CDR3 has 15 amino acids. CDR3 nucleotide sequence: TGTGCCAGCAGTTATGGTCCCCCCTCCTACAATGAGCAGTTCTTC. It specifies CASSYGPPSYNEQFF.

This clonotype showed up many times. The rearrangement joins TRBV7-2 to TRBJ1-5, with TRBD1 identical over 8 bases. The CDR3 is 14 residues long. CDR1 and CDR2 (germline): SGHTA, FQGNSA. J was trimmed by 4 bases and V by 4 bases; bases with no gene match: 3. The CDR3 DNA reads as TGTGCCAGCAGCTCGTGGACAGGGAATCAGCCCCAGCATTTT. Its protein is CASSSWTGNQPQHF.

This clonotype was seen many times. The chain recombines TRBV6-4 with TRBJ2-1; D is unclear. Trimming pared 3 bases from V and 10 bases from J, leaving 4 bases between. Looked up from germline, CDR1 is MRHNA and CDR2 is SNTAGT. This CDR3 region has 10 residues. The CDR3 sequence: CASSDPEQFF. In DNA, the CDR3 is TGTGCCAGCAGTGATCCGGAGCAGTTCTTC.

In regard to this clonotype: This sequence may be a read error, since a much larger clone differs from it by one base. CDR3 region: CASSYLLAGVTDTQYF. The CDR3 DNA follows: TGTGCCAGCAGCTACCTTCTAGCTGGAGTGACAGATACGCAGTATTTT. The chain combines TRBV3-1 with TRBJ2-3; tentatively, D is TRBD2 (5 bases). This CDR3 comprises 16 residues. Germline assignment: CDR1 LGHDT and CDR2 YNNKEL (reference sequence). V lost 5 bases and J 3 bases, leaving 18 bases between the germline ends.

This clonotype was detected many times. This chain uses TRBV24-1 with TRBJ2-7; TRBD2 matches at 12 bases. V gave up 6 bases and J gave up 3 bases; unmatched junction bases: 5. The length of the CDR3 is 15 residues. Germline CDR1 and CDR2: KGHDR and SFDVKD. The DNA of the CDR3 is TGTGCCACCAGTCCTAGCGGGAGGGCCAGCTACGAGCAGTACTTC. It encodes CATSPSGRASYEQYF.

This clonotype was detected ten times or more. The chain uses TRBV29-1 and TRBJ2-7, with 8 nucleotides matching TRBD1. V lost 5 bases to trimming and J lost 5 bases; unmatched junction nucleotides: 14. This CDR3 contains 15 residues. Germline V lookup: CDR1 SQVTM, CDR2 ANQGSEA. CDR3 DNA sequence: TGCAGCGTTCCTAGGTTGGACAGGGATTTCGACGAGCAGTACTTC. Its translation: CSVPRLDRDFDEQYF.

Points on this clonotype: A much bigger clone sits one base away, suggesting this may be a read error. The chain employs TRBV9 and TRBJ1-1, with 8 bases lining up with TRBD1. Unmatched junction bases numbered 10, after V lost 4 bases and J lost 5 bases. The germline CDR1 and CDR2 sequences are SGDLS and YYNGEE. CDR3 length equals 15 residues. The CDR3 bases are TGTGCCAGCAGCCTTCTCAGGGGGCTGGAGACTGAAGCTTTCTTT. Protein product: CASSLLRGLETEAFF.